This T cell receptor (beta chain) was documented in a study of T cells in localized non-small cell lung cancer. A note on this clone: Antigen unknown.

Germline V CDR1 and CDR2: SGHNT, YENEEA. The CDR3 runs 14 residues. Trimming stripped 4 bases from V and 9 bases from J, with 16 bases between. Only in-frame clones appear in the TCRdb table, and some are missing; sequencing was by immunoSEQ multiplex PCR. Counted here are tens of thousands of clones, about nine tenths occurring once; the ten biggest clones make up roughly 4%. Study outcomes and limitations: Without multi-region sequencing, intratumor heterogeneity could not be excluded.

The sequence was obtained from a woman aged 35-75 years with stage I lung adenocarcinoma. The source material was peripheral blood, sampled before any cancer treatment. The chain links TRBV11-3 to TRBJ2-1, with D unclear. DNA for the CDR3: TGTGCCAGCAGCTCGGCCCTAGTGCCGCGTGAGCAGTTCTTC. This gives the protein CASSSALVPREQFF.